A selection of T cell receptor beta chains follows, all from one sample in a study of blood T cell repertoires in COVID-19. Generated by immunoSEQ multiplex PCR, the TCRdb table keeps only in-frame clones and is missing some. Seen here are fewer than 200,000 clones, around 84% observed once, and the top ten hold more than 5%. Sequencing was performed on peripheral blood. Receptor source: a woman in her fifties or sixties with COVID-19, enrolled during active disease. CDR3s include the opening cysteine and the closing phenylalanine or tryptophan. A D gene is named only where the DNA matches it firmly. Where a row states a size, it is once, few, many or the class of an expanded clone; other rows omit it.

V gene: TRBV7-9; J gene: TRBJ2-7; clone size: .; D gene: TRBD1; CDR3 protein: CASSLVTGGPYEQYF; CDR3 DNA: TGTGCCAGCAGCTTAGTGACAGGGGGGCCCTACGAGCAGTACTTC
V gene: TRBV19; J gene: TRBJ2-5; clone size: .; D gene: TRBD1; CDR3 protein: CASSKISGGVETQYF; CDR3 DNA: TGTGCCAGTAGCAAAATCTCAGGGGGCGTAGAGACCCAGTACTTC
V gene: TRBV6-1; J gene: TRBJ1-1; clone size: .; D gene: .; CDR3 protein: CASSESGGATAFF; CDR3 DNA: TGTGCCAGCAGTGAATCGGGGGGTGCGACAGCTTTCTTT
V gene: TRBV12-5; J gene: TRBJ2-3; clone size: .; D gene: .; CDR3 protein: CASGLLLATDTQYF; CDR3 DNA: TGTGCTAGTGGTTTGCTCCTAGCGACAGATACGCAGTATTTT
V gene: TRBV19; J gene: TRBJ2-7; clone size: once; D gene: .; CDR3 protein: CASSPGQLYEQYF; CDR3 DNA: TGTGCCAGTAGTCCCGGACAGCTCTACGAGCAGTACTTC
V gene: TRBV9; J gene: TRBJ2-3; clone size: .; D gene: .; CDR3 protein: CASSGARGRLPTDTQYF; CDR3 DNA: TGTGCCAGCAGCGGGGCACGGGGGAGACTACCCACAGATACGCAGTATTTT
V gene: TRBV11-2; J gene: TRBJ2-5; clone size: .; D gene: TRBD1; CDR3 protein: CASSQDRGTETQYF; CDR3 DNA: TGTGCCAGCAGCCAAGACAGGGGGACAGAGACCCAGTACTTC
V gene: TRBV28; J gene: TRBJ2-7; clone size: .; D gene: .; CDR3 protein: CASSLSGRGFYEQYF; CDR3 DNA: TGTGCCAGCAGTTTAAGTGGGCGCGGGTTTTACGAGCAGTACTTC
V gene: TRBV7-2; J gene: TRBJ2-3; clone size: .; D gene: TRBD2; CDR3 protein: CASSTSGGAVDTQYF; CDR3 DNA: TGTGCCAGCAGCACTAGCGGGGGGGCCGTAGATACGCAGTATTTT
V gene: TRBV5-1; J gene: TRBJ2-7; clone size: .; D gene: TRBD1; CDR3 protein: CASSYNDRASYEQYF; CDR3 DNA: TGCGCCAGCAGTTATAACGACAGGGCCTCCTACGAGCAGTACTTC
V gene: TRBV12-5; J gene: TRBJ1-6; clone size: once; D gene: .; CDR3 protein: CASGLELGNDVYNSPLHF; CDR3 DNA: TGTGCTAGTGGTTTGGAACTAGGTAACGACGTTTATAATTCACCCCTCCACTTT
V gene: TRBV5-4; J gene: TRBJ1-6; clone size: few; D gene: TRBD1; CDR3 protein: CASSFASGTGGDSPLHF; CDR3 DNA: TGTGCCAGCAGCTTCGCGTCCGGGACAGGAGGGGATTCACCCCTCCACTTT
V gene: TRBV12-3/TRBV12-4; J gene: TRBJ2-7; clone size: .; D gene: .; CDR3 protein: CASSFGRGYEQYF; CDR3 DNA: TGTGCCAGCAGTTTTGGCAGGGGTTACGAGCAGTACTTC
V gene: TRBV3-1/TRBV3-2; J gene: TRBJ2-3; clone size: once; D gene: .; CDR3 protein: CASSHRPRADTQYF; CDR3 DNA: TGTGCCAGCAGCCACCGACCTAGAGCAGATACGCAGTATTTT
V gene: TRBV4-3; J gene: TRBJ1-1; clone size: once; D gene: .; CDR3 protein: CASSQDPAGLNTEAFF; CDR3 DNA: TGCGCCAGCAGCCAAGATCCGGCAGGATTGAACACTGAAGCTTTCTTT
V gene: TRBV2; J gene: TRBJ2-6; clone size: .; D gene: TRBD1; CDR3 protein: CASRGTGAGANVLTF; CDR3 DNA: TGTGCCAGCAGGGGTACAGGGGCTGGGGCCAACGTCCTGACTTTC
V gene: TRBV7-3; J gene: TRBJ2-1; clone size: .; D gene: .; CDR3 protein: CASSLELYNEQFF; CDR3 DNA: TGTGCCAGCAGCTTAGAACTTTACAATGAGCAGTTCTTC
V gene: TRBV4-1; J gene: TRBJ2-1; clone size: once; D gene: TRBD2; CDR3 protein: CASRTARGGWNEQFF; CDR3 DNA: TGCGCCAGCAGAACCGCTCGGGGGGGCTGGAATGAGCAGTTCTTC
V gene: TRBV2; J gene: TRBJ2-5; clone size: .; D gene: TRBD2; CDR3 protein: CASSVGTSGAGTQYF; CDR3 DNA: TGTGCCAGCAGCGTCGGGACTAGCGGGGCGGGGACCCAGTACTTC
V gene: TRBV4-2; J gene: TRBJ1-2; clone size: .; D gene: TRBD1; CDR3 protein: CASSQESSGGEGYTF; CDR3 DNA: TGTGCCAGCAGCCAAGAGTCGTCAGGGGGTGAGGGCTACACCTTC
V gene: TRBV4-2; J gene: TRBJ1-3; clone size: .; D gene: .; CDR3 protein: CASSQELWTGNTIYF; CDR3 DNA: TGTGCCAGCAGCCAAGAGCTGTGGACAGGAAACACCATATATTTT
V gene: TRBV6-5; J gene: TRBJ2-7; clone size: .; D gene: TRBD1; CDR3 protein: CASSYLGQGDYEQYF; CDR3 DNA: TGTGCCAGCAGTTACTTGGGACAGGGGGACTACGAGCAGTACTTC
V gene: TRBV28; J gene: TRBJ1-2; clone size: once; D gene: TRBD1; CDR3 protein: CASTLDRVYGYTF; CDR3 DNA: TGTGCCAGCACCCTCGACAGGGTCTATGGCTACACCTTC
V gene: TRBV28; J gene: TRBJ2-3; clone size: .; D gene: TRBD1; CDR3 protein: CASSPDRVWSTQYF; CDR3 DNA: TGTGCCAGCAGTCCGGACAGGGTGTGGAGTACGCAGTATTTT
V gene: TRBV12-3/TRBV12-4; J gene: TRBJ2-3; clone size: .; D gene: .; CDR3 protein: CASSLGATTQYF; CDR3 DNA: TGTGCCAGCAGTCTTGGGGCGACTACGCAGTATTTT
V gene: TRBV30; J gene: TRBJ1-6; clone size: .; D gene: TRBD1; CDR3 protein: CAWDLPGQSSPLHF; CDR3 DNA: TGTGCCTGGGACCTCCCGGGACAGAGTTCACCCCTCCACTTT
V gene: TRBV4-3; J gene: TRBJ1-5; clone size: .; D gene: .; CDR3 protein: CASSQDRLQPQHF; CDR3 DNA: TGCGCCAGCAGCCAAGATCGTCTTCAGCCCCAGCATTTT
V gene: TRBV2; J gene: TRBJ2-7; clone size: few; D gene: TRBD2; CDR3 protein: CASIKLAGGGEQYF; CDR3 DNA: TGTGCCAGCATCAAACTAGCGGGGGGCGGCGAGCAGTACTTC
V gene: TRBV30; J gene: TRBJ2-5; clone size: .; D gene: TRBD2; CDR3 protein: CAWRASGGGGETQYF; CDR3 DNA: TGTGCCTGGAGGGCTAGCGGGGGTGGAGGAGAGACCCAGTACTTC
V gene: TRBV5-5; J gene: TRBJ1-5; clone size: few; D gene: TRBD1; CDR3 protein: CASSLEQDRGFQPQHF; CDR3 DNA: TGTGCCAGCAGCTTGGAGCAGGACAGGGGTTTTCAGCCCCAGCATTTT
V gene: TRBV18; J gene: TRBJ1-2; clone size: .; D gene: TRBD1; CDR3 protein: CASSPDRGNYGYTF; CDR3 DNA: TGTGCCAGCTCACCAGACAGGGGGAACTATGGCTACACCTTC
V gene: TRBV30; J gene: TRBJ1-2; clone size: .; D gene: TRBD1; CDR3 protein: CAWSAGTGDGYTF; CDR3 DNA: TGTGCCTGGAGCGCCGGGACAGGGGATGGCTACACCTTC
V gene: TRBV7-3; J gene: TRBJ2-2; clone size: .; D gene: .; CDR3 protein: CASSPRTALFTGELFF; CDR3 DNA: TGTGCCAGCAGCCCGAGGACAGCCCTCTTTACCGGGGAGCTGTTTTTT
V gene: TRBV5-6; J gene: TRBJ2-1; clone size: .; D gene: .; CDR3 protein: CASTTPGGPYNEQFF; CDR3 DNA: TGTGCCAGCACCACCCCCGGGGGGCCCTACAATGAGCAGTTCTTC
V gene: TRBV7-2; J gene: TRBJ2-7; clone size: .; D gene: TRBD1; CDR3 protein: CASSLVHGTGGYEQYF; CDR3 DNA: TGTGCCAGCAGCTTAGTGCACGGGACAGGGGGATACGAGCAGTACTTC
V gene: TRBV13; J gene: TRBJ1-2; clone size: .; D gene: .; CDR3 protein: CASSLAGDYGYTF; CDR3 DNA: TGTGCCAGCAGCTTAGCAGGGGACTATGGCTACACCTTC
V gene: TRBV5-1; J gene: TRBJ1-1; clone size: .; D gene: .; CDR3 protein: CASSLSLIWGETEAFF; CDR3 DNA: TGCGCCAGCAGCTTATCCTTAATTTGGGGAGAGACTGAAGCTTTCTTT
V gene: TRBV7-2; J gene: TRBJ1-5; clone size: .; D gene: .; CDR3 protein: CASSLSKQGPRYF; CDR3 DNA: TGTGCCAGCAGCCTTTCAAAACAGGGACCTAGGTATTTT
V gene: TRBV29-1; J gene: TRBJ1-4; clone size: .; D gene: TRBD1; CDR3 protein: CSVSGTGLGDEKLFF; CDR3 DNA: TGCAGCGTTTCCGGGACAGGGTTAGGGGATGAAAAACTGTTTTTT
V gene: TRBV19; J gene: TRBJ1-1; clone size: .; D gene: .; CDR3 protein: CASSIGGGLPEAFF; CDR3 DNA: TGTGCCAGTAGTATAGGGGGGGGGCTCCCTGAAGCTTTCTTT
V gene: TRBV5-1; J gene: TRBJ2-7; clone size: .; D gene: TRBD1; CDR3 protein: CASSFGQVREQYF; CDR3 DNA: TGCGCCAGCAGCTTCGGACAGGTGAGAGAGCAGTACTTC
V gene: TRBV5-1; J gene: TRBJ2-7; clone size: .; D gene: TRBD1; CDR3 protein: CASSLGTVDEQYF; CDR3 DNA: TGCGCCAGCAGCCTGGGGACAGTGGACGAGCAGTACTTC